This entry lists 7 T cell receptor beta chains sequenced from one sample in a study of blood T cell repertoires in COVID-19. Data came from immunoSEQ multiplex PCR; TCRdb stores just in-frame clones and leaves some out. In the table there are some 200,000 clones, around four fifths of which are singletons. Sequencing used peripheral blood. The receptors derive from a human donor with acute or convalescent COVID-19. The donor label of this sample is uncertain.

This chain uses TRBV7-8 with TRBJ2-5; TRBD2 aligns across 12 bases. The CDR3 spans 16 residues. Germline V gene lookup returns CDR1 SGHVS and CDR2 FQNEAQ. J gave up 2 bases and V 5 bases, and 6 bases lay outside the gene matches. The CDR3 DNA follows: TGTGCCAGCAGCACACGACTAGCGGGAGAACAAGAGACCCAGTACTTC. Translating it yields CASSTRLAGEQETQYF.

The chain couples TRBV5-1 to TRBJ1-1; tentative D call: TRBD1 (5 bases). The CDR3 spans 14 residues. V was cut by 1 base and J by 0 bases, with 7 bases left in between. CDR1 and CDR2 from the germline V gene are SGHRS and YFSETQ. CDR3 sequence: CASSLPGLNTEAFF. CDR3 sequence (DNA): TGCGCCAGCAGCTTGCCAGGGTTGAACACTGAAGCTTTCTTT.

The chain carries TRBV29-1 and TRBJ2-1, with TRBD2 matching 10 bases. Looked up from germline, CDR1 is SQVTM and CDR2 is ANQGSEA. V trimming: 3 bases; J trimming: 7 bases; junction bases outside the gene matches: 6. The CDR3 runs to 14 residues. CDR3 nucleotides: TGCAGCGTTGATGTTAGCGGGAGGCGGAATGAGCAGTTCTTC. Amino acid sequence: CSVDVSGRRNEQFF.

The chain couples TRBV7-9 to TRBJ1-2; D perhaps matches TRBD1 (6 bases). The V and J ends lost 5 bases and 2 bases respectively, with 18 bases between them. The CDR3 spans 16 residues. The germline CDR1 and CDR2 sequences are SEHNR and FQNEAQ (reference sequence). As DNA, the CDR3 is TGTGCCAGCAGCGACCTTTTGACAGGCTCGAACTATGGCTACACCTTC. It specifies CASSDLLTGSNYGYTF.

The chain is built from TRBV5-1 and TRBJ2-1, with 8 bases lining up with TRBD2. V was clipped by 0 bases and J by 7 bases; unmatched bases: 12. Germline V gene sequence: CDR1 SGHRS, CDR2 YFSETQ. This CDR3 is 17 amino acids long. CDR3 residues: CASSLVHLAGSVNEQFF. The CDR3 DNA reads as TGCGCCAGCAGCTTGGTTCACTTAGCGGGAAGCGTTAATGAGCAGTTCTTC. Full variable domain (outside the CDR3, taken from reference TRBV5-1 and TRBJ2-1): KAGVTQTPRYLIKTRGQQVTLSCSPISGHRSVSWYQQTPGQGLQFLFEYFSETQRNKGNFPGRFSGRQFSNSRSEMNVSTLELGDSALYLCASSLVHLAGSVNEQFFGPGTRLTVL.

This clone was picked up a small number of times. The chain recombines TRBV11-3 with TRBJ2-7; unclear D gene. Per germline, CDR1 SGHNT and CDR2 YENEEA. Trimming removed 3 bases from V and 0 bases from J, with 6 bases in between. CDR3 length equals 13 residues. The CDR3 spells CASSFESSYEQYF. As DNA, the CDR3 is TGTGCCAGCAGCTTTGAGAGCTCCTACGAGCAGTACTTC.

The CDR3 spells CASSPGVSGNTIYF. The CDR3 DNA reads as TGTGCCAGCAGCCCCGGTGTCTCTGGAAACACCATATATTTT. V and J are TRBV5-6 and TRBJ1-3, with no clear D. The CDR3 covers 14 residues. V shed 4 bases and J shed 0 bases, with 8 bases lying between them. Per germline, CDR1 SGHDT and CDR2 YYEEEE.